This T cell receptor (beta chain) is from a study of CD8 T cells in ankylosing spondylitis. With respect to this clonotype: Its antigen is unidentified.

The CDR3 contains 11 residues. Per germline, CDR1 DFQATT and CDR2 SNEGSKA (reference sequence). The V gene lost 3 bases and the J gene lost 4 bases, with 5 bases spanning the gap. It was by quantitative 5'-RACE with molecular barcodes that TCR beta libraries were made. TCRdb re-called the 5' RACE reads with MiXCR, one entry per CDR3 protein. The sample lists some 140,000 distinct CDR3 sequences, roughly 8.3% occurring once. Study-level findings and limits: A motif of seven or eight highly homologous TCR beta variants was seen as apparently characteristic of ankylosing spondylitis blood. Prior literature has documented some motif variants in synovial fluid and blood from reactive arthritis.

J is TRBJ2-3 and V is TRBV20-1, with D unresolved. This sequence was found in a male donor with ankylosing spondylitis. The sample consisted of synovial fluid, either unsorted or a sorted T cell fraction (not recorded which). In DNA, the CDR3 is TGCAGTGCTAGTTCCCCAGATACGCAGTATTTT. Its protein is CSASSPDTQYF.